The T cell receptor beta chain under discussion was sequenced for a study of T cells in Graves' hyperthyroidism and ophthalmopathy. Study context: Peripheral blood specimens were obtained at initial diagnosis, prior to any treatment.

Orbital computed tomography and thyroid ultrasound, together with serum TRAb and thyroxine and clinical symptoms, were used for diagnoses. This clonotype was found many times. Its specificity is not known. General study points: Median prediction lead before ophthalmopathy onset was around seven months with the model. Most clonotypes expanded in thyroid above 0.001 were likewise present in blood.

Trimming took 7 bases from V and 1 from J, leaving 12 bases between them. The germline CDR1 and CDR2 sequences are MNHNS and SASEGT. The CDR3 loop spans 14 amino acids. TCR beta CDR3 regions were amplified from RNA. TCR CDR3 regions were first amplified by RT-PCR with HTBI primers. TCRdb re-called the multiplex PCR reads with MiXCR, one entry per CDR3 protein. This table holds around 400,000 distinct CDR3 sequences, 20% to 25% found once. This chain connects TRBV6-1 to TRBJ2-3; D perhaps matches TRBD1 (5 bases). Sequenced: blood. The origin of this receptor is a man over 45 with Graves' hyperthyroidism. The DNA of the CDR3 is TGTGCCAGCACCGAGGACATCCGCACAGATACGCAGTATTTT. The encoded protein is CASTEDIRTDTQYF.